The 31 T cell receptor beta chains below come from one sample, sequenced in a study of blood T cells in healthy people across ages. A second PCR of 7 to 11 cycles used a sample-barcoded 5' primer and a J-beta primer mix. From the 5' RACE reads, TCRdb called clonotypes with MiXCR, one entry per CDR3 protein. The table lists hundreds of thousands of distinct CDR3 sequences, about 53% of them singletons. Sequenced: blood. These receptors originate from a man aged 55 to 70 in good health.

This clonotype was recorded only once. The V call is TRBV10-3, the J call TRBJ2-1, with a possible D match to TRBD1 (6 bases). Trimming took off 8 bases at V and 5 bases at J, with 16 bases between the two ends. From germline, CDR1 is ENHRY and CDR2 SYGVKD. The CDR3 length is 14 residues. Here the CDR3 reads CAIRRQDGDNEQFF. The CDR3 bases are TGTGCCATCCGTCGACAGGACGGGGACAATGAGCAGTTCTTC.

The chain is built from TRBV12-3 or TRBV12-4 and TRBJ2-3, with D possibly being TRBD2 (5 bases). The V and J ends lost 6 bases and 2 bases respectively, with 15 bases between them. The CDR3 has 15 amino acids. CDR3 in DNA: TGTGCCAGCAGCCGACCCTCAGCGGCCACAGATACGCAGTATTTT. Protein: CASSRPSAATDTQYF.

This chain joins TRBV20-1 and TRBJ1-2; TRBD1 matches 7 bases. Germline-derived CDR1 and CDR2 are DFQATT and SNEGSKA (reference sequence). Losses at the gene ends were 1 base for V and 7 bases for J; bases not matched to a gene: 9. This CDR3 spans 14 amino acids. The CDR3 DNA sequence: TGCAGTGCTAGAGCAACAGGGGTGGTCGGTGGCTACACCTTC. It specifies CSARATGVVGGYTF.

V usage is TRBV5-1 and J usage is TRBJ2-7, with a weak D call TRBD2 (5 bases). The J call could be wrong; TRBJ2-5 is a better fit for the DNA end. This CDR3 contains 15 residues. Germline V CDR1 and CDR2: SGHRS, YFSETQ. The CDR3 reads CASSLAQTAEGTQYF. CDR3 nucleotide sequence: TGCGCCAGCAGCTTGGCCCAGACGGCCGAGGGGACCCAGTACTTC.

CDR3 bases: TGCAGTGCCCAATCCGGGACACCTCGCTACGAGCAGTACTTC. It codes for CSAQSGTPRYEQYF. The chain employs TRBV20-1 and TRBJ2-7, with D perhaps TRBD1 (6 bases). CDR3 length equals 14 residues. V lost 6 bases to trimming and J lost 3 bases, with 18 bases between them. Germline V gene lookup returns CDR1 DFQATT and CDR2 SNEGSKA (reference sequence).

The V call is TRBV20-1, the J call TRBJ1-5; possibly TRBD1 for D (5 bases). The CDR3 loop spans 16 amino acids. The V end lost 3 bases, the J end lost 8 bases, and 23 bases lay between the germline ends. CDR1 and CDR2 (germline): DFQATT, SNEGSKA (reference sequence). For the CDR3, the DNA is TGCAGTGCTAGCGGGTCGGCAGGTAGGGGCCAAGAGCCCCAGCATTTT. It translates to CSASGSAGRGQEPQHF.

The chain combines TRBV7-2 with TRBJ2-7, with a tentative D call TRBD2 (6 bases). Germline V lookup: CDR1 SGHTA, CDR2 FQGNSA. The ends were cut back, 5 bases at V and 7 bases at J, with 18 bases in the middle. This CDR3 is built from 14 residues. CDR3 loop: CASSLGGAQREQYF. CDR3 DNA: TGTGCCAGCAGCCTCGGGGGAGCTCAAAGGGAGCAGTACTTC. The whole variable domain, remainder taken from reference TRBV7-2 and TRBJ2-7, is GAGVSQSPSNKVTEKGKDVELRCDPISGHTALYWYRQSLGQGLEFLIYFQGNSAPDKSGLPSDRFSAERTGGSVSTLTIQRTQQEDSAVYLCASSLGGAQREQYFGPGTRLTVT.

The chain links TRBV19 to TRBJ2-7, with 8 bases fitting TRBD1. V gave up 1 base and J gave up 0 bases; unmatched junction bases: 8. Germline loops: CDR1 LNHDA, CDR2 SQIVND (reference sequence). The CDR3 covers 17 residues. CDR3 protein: CASSIAFRDRSSYEQYF. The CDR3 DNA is TGTGCCAGTAGTATAGCTTTCCGGGACAGGAGCTCCTACGAGCAGTACTTC.

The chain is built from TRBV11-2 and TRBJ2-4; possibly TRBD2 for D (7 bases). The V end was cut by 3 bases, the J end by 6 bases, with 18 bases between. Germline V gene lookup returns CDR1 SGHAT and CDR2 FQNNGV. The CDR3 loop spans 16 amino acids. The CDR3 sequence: CASSFGWGGPGNIQYF. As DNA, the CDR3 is TGTGCCAGCAGCTTTGGGTGGGGGGGGCCGGGAAACATTCAGTACTTC.

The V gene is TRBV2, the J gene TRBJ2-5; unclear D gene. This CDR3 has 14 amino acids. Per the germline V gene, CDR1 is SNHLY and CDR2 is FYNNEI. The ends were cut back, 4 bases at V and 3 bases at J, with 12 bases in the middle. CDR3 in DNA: TGTGCCAGCAGTGGGGCAGCCCGTAAAGAGACCCAGTACTTC. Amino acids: CASSGAARKETQYF.

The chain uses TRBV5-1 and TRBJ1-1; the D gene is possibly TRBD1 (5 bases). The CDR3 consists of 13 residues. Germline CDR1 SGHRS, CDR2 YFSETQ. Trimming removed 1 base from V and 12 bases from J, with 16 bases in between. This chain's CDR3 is CASSLIRWGKPFF. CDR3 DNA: TGCGCCAGCAGCTTGATCCGTTGGGGGAAGCCTTTCTTT.

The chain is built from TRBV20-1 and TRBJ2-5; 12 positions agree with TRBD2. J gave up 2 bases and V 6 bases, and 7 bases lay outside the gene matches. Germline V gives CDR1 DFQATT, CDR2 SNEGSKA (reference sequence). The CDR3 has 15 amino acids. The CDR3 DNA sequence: TGCAGTGCCGACGAAGGGACTAGCGGGCAAGAGACCCAGTACTTC. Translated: CSADEGTSGQETQYF.

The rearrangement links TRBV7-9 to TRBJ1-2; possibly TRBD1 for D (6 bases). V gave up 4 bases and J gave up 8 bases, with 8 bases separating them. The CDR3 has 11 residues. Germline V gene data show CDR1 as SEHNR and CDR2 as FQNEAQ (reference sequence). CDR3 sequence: CASSYRVGYTF. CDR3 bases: TGTGCCAGCAGCTACAGGGTCGGCTACACCTTC.

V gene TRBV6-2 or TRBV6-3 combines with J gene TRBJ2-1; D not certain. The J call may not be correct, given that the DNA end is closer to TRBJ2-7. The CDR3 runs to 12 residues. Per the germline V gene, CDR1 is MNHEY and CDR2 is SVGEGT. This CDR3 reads CASSYDDYEQYF. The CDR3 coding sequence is TGTGCCAGCAGTTACGATGATTACGAGCAGTACTTC.

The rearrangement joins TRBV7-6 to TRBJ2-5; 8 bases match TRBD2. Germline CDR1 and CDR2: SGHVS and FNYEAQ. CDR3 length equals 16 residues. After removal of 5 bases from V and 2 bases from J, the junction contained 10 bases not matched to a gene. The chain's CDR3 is CASSRDRGGFQETQYF. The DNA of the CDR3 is TGTGCCAGCAGCCGTGACCGGGGGGGATTTCAAGAGACCCAGTACTTC.

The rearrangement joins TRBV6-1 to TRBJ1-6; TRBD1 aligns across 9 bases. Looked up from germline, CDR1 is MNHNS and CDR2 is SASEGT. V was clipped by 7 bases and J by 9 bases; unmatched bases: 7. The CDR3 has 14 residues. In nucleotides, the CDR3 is TGTGCCAGCAACTGGGACAGGGATACTTCACCCCTCCACTTT. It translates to CASNWDRDTSPLHF.

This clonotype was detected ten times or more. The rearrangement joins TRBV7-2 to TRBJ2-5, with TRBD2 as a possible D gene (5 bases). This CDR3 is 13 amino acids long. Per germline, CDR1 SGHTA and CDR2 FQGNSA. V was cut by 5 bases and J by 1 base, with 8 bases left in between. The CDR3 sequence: CASSVRGQETQYF. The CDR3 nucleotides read TGTGCCAGCAGCGTCCGGGGCCAAGAGACCCAGTACTTC.

The CDR3 region has the DNA TGCAGTGCTAGCCCAAGGAGGGACCATGGCTACACCTTC. Encoded protein: CSASPRRDHGYTF. The V call is TRBV20-1, the J call TRBJ1-2, with D perhaps TRBD1 (5 bases). Per the germline V gene, CDR1 is DFQATT and CDR2 is SNEGSKA (reference sequence). This CDR3 is built from 13 residues. Trimming shortened V by 3 bases and J by 6 bases, and 14 bases separated the two germline ends.

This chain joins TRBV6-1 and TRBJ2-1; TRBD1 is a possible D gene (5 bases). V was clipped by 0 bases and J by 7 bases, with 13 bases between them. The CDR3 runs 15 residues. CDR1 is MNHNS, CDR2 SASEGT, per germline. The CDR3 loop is CASSEALLGVNEQFF. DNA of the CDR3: TGTGCCAGCAGTGAAGCGCTTCTAGGGGTTAATGAGCAGTTCTTC.

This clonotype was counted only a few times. The CDR3 protein is CASDYGQGETQYF. CDR3 nucleotides: TGTGCCAGCGACTACGGACAGGGAGAGACCCAGTACTTC. The V and J genes are TRBV5-5 and TRBJ2-7; 8 bases fit TRBD1. The assigned J gene may be wrong: the sequence end matches TRBJ2-5 better. CDR1 and CDR2 (germline): SGHKS, YYEKEE (reference sequence). The CDR3 covers 13 residues.

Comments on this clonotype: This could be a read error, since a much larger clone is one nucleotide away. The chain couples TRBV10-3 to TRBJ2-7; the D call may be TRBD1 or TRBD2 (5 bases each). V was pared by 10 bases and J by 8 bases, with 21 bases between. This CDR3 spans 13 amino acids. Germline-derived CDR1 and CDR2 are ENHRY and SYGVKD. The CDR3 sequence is CATIGTARGKQYF. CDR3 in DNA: TGTGCCACGATAGGGACGGCGAGGGGCAAGCAGTACTTC.

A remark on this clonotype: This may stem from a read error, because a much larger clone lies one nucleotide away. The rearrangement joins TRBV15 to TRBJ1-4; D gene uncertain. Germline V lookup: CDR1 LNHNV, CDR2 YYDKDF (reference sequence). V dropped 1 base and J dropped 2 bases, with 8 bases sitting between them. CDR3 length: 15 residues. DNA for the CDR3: TGTGCCACCAGCAGAGGTAGAAGTACTAATGAAAAACTGTTTTTT. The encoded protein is CATSRGRSTNEKLFF.

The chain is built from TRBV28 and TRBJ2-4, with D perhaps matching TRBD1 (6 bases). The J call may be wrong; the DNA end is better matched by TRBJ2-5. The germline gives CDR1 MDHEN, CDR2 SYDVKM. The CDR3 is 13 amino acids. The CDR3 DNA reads TGTGCCAGCAGTATGACAGGAGGAGAGACCCAGTACTTC. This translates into CASSMTGGETQYF.

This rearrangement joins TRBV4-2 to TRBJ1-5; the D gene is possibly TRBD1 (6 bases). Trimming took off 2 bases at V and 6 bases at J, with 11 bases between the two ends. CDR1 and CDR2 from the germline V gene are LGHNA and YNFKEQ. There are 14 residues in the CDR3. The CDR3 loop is CASSQQQGGQPQHF. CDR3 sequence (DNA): TGTGCCAGCAGCCAACAACAGGGCGGTCAGCCCCAGCATTTT.

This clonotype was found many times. This chain's CDR3 is CSVEDMSHTDTQYF. CDR3 sequence (DNA): TGCAGCGTTGAAGATATGTCCCACACAGATACGCAGTATTTT. The genes are TRBV29-1 and TRBJ2-3, with D unclear. There are 14 residues in the CDR3. Trimming shortened V by 0 bases and J by 2 bases, and 9 bases separated the two germline ends. The germline CDR1 and CDR2 sequences are SQVTM and ANQGSEA.

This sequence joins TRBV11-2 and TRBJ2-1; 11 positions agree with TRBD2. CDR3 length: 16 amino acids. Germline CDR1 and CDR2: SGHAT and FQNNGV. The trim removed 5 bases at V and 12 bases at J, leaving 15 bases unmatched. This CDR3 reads CASSLNPSGGRGGQFF. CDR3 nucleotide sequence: TGTGCCAGCAGCCTGAACCCTAGCGGGGGGCGAGGAGGGCAGTTCTTC.

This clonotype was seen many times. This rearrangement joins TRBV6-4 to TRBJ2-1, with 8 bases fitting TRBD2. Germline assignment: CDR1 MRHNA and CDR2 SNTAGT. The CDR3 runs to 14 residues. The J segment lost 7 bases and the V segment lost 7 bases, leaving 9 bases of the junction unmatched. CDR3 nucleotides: TGTGCCAGCAAGAGTCGGGGGGGCATGAATGAGCAGTTCTTC. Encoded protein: CASKSRGGMNEQFF.

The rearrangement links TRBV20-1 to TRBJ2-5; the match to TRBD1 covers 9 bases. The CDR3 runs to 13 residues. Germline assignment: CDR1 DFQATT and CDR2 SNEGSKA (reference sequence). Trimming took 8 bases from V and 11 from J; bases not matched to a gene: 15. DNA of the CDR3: TGCAGTTTTCCGGGACAGGGTGTGAATGAGCAGTACTTC. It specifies CSFPGQGVNEQYF.

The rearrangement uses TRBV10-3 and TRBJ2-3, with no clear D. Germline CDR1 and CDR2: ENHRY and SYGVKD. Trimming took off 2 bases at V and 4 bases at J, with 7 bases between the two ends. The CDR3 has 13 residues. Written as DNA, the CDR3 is TGTGCCATCAGTGAGGTCAGTGCAGATACGCAGTATTTT. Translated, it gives CAISEVSADTQYF.

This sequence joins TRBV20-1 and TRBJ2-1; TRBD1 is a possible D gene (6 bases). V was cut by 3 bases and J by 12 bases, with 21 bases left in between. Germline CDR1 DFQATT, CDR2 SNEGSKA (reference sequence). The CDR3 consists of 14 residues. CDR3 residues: CSARIRQATMGQFF. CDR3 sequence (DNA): TGCAGTGCTAGGATCCGACAGGCTACAATGGGGCAGTTCTTC.

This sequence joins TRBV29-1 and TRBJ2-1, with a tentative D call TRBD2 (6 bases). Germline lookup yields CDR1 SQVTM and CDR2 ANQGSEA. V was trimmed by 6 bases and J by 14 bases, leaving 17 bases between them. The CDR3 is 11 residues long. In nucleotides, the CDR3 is TGCAGCGTGTTTTGGACCGGGGAGGAGTTCTTC. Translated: CSVFWTGEEFF.